Listed below are T cell receptor beta chains from one sample, sequenced in a study of OX40 agonist ivuxolimab in advanced cancers. TCRdb keeps only in-frame clones here, not all; method: immunoSEQ multiplex PCR. The data contain under 100,000 clones, 75% to 90% of them seen just once; the ten biggest clones take up 2% to 2.5%. The sample consisted of CD4+ or CD8+ T cells sorted from blood, taken in a trial of the OX40 agonist ivuxolimab. The receptors stem from an adult with an advanced solid tumor such as melanoma, head and neck, liver or kidney cancer. Both conserved end residues are part of each CDR3. The D gene is left open where the match is weak. Clone size appears in some rows only: once, few, many, or a class for an expanded clone.

TRBJ1-2	TRBV19	-	TRBD1	TGTGCCAGTAGTATAGCGTCGGGACAGGGGAACTATGGCTACACCTTC	CASSIASGQGNYGYTF
TRBJ1-2	TRBV7-3	-	TRBD1	TGTGCCAGCAGCCGCGCCTGGACAGGGGGGGATGGCTACACCTTC	CASSRAWTGGDGYTF
TRBJ2-7	TRBV11-2	-	-	TGTGCCAGCAGCTTAGATCATGGGGAGAACGAGCAGTACTTC	CASSLDHGENEQYF
TRBJ2-2	TRBV30	-	TRBD2	TGTGCCTGGAGTGTACTGCGGGGGGCGAACACCGGGGAGCTGTTTTTT	CAWSVLRGANTGELFF
TRBJ1-2	TRBV18	-	TRBD1	TGTGCCAGCTCACCAGACAGGGTGGATGGCTACACCTTC	CASSPDRVDGYTF
TRBJ1-2	TRBV5-1	-	-	TGCGCCAGCACCGAGAGGAGCGAGGGTGGCTACACCTTC	CASTERSEGGYTF
TRBJ2-3	TRBV28	-	-	TGTGCCAGCAGTTATGAAGGGAGACGATTCACAGATACGCAGTATTTT	CASSYEGRRFTDTQYF
TRBJ1-2	TRBV11-1	-	-	TGTGCCAGCAGCTTAAAGGGTACAGGGAGCGGCTACACCTTC	CASSLKGTGSGYTF
TRBJ2-5	TRBV7-6	-	-	TGTGCCAGCAGCCCGACTGGGACCGGGAGGACCCAGTACTTC	CASSPTGTGRTQYF
TRBJ2-7	TRBV2	few	-	TGTGCCAGCAGTGAAGATCCGGGGCAGGGTCTTTCCCACGAGCAGTACTTC	CASSEDPGQGLSHEQYF
TRBJ2-7	TRBV28	-	-	TGTGCCAGCAGTTTTGGGCGGACGATCTACGAGCAGTACTTC	CASSFGRTIYEQYF
TRBJ1-2	TRBV10-2	once	TRBD1	TGCGCCAGCAGAGACAAAAGAACCGGGACAGGGGCATCCTTGAAGGACACCTTC	CASRDKRTGTGASLKDTF
TRBJ2-7	TRBV9	once	-	TGTGCCAGCAGCGCCGTTTCTTCGGGGTACGAGCAGTACTTC	CASSAVSSGYEQYF
TRBJ1-5	TRBV6-1	few	-	TGTGCCAGCAGCGGGAGCGGGGTTGGGCAGCCCCAGCATTTT	CASSGSGVGQPQHF
TRBJ2-2	TRBV7-2	-	TRBD2	TGTGCCAGCAGCCTCCTAGCGGGGGGCCCAGGGGGGGAGCTGTTTTTT	CASSLLAGGPGGELFF
TRBJ1-2	TRBV27	-	-	TGTGCCAGCAGTCCCGGTGCCGGTGGCTACACCTTC	CASSPGAGGYTF
TRBJ2-1	TRBV6-6	-	-	TGTGCCAGCATCCGAGGACAGACGGGGAATGAGCAGTTCTTC	CASIRGQTGNEQFF
TRBJ2-2	TRBV7-2	-	TRBD1	TGTGCCAGCAGCTTAGGTTTAAGGGGGCGCTGGGAGCTGTTTTTT	CASSLGLRGRWELFF
TRBJ2-1	TRBV7-3	few	TRBD2	TGTGCCAGCAGCTTGAGTTCTAGCGGAAATGAGCAGTTCTTC	CASSLSSSGNEQFF
TRBJ1-1	TRBV5-1	-	-	TGCGCCAGCAGCCCCCGGGCCCGGCCAGAGAGAGAAGCTTTCTTT	CASSPRARPEREAFF
TRBJ2-1	TRBV9	-	-	TGTGCCAGCAGCGTAATATCTTACAATGAGCAGTTCTTC	CASSVISYNEQFF
TRBJ1-6	TRBV6-1	-	-	TGTGCCAGCAGGGTCGAAGCTTATAATTCACCCCTCCACTTT	CASRVEAYNSPLHF
TRBJ2-4	TRBV4-3	-	-	TGCGCCAGCAGCCAAGGGGGGACGGCCAAAAACATTCAGTACTTC	CASSQGGTAKNIQYF